The rows below give T cell receptor beta chains drawn from one sample of a study of Ad26.COV2.S vaccination and SARS-CoV-2 variants. Some clones are missing from TCRdb's copy, which holds only in-frame ones; the method was immunoSEQ multiplex PCR. Here the sample spans approximately 500,000 clones, roughly 85% being singletons. Sequencing was performed on peripheral blood, taken in a trial of Ad26.COV2.S vaccine versus placebo. The source is a person between 18 and 59 years old who received the Ad26.COV2.S COVID-19 vaccine or a placebo. Both conserved end residues are part of each CDR3. D genes are given only for firm matches. A clone size is listed for some rows: how often the clone was seen (once, few, many), or a class if it is expanded.

NA	TRBV7-3	NA	TRBJ2-7	CASSLNAGREQYF	TGTGCCAGCAGCTTAAACGCAGGGCGCGAGCAGTACTTC
NA	TRBV5-4	NA	TRBJ1-1	CASSPHRGAVTEAFF	TGTGCCAGCAGCCCACACCGCGGGGCGGTCACTGAAGCTTTCTTT
NA	TRBV7-9	TRBD1	TRBJ2-7	CASSLALGTGAPNLSF	TGTGCCAGCAGCTTAGCCCTCGGGACAGGGGCGCCTAATCTCTCCTTC
NA	TRBV27	TRBD2	TRBJ2-7	CASNRGLAGPTYEQYF	TGTGCCAGCAATAGAGGACTAGCGGGCCCTACCTACGAGCAGTACTTC
NA	TRBV11-2	TRBD1	TRBJ1-4	CASSPAGGLEKLFF	TGTGCCAGCAGCCCCGCAGGGGGATTGGAAAAACTGTTTTTT
NA	TRBV5-1	NA	TRBJ2-1	CASSLVVPSYNEQFF	TGCGCCAGCAGCTTGGTGGTCCCCTCCTACAATGAGCAGTTCTTC
NA	TRBV6-5	TRBD2	TRBJ2-7	CASSPTSGSSYEQYF	TGTGCCAGCAGCCCGACTAGCGGGAGCTCCTACGAGCAGTACTTC
NA	TRBV21-1	NA	TRBJ2-7	CASSRLPHEQYF	TGTGCCAGCAGCAGGCTCCCCCACGAGCAGTACTTC
NA	TRBV5-5	NA	TRBJ1-5	CASSLVDNQPQHF	TGTGCCAGCAGCTTGGTTGACAATCAGCCCCAGCATTTT
NA	TRBV6-5	NA	TRBJ1-4	CASSRSQVLNEKLFF	TGTGCCAGCAGTCGGTCACAGGTTCTGAATGAAAAACTGTTTTTT
NA	TRBV11-1	TRBD1	TRBJ2-7	CASSKGTAFYEQYF	TGTGCCAGCAGCAAGGGGACAGCTTTCTACGAGCAGTACTTC
NA	TRBV19	NA	TRBJ1-1	CASSYSPGPTEAFF	TGTGCCAGTTCTTACTCACCGGGACCCACTGAAGCTTTCTTT
NA	TRBV7-2	NA	TRBJ2-1	CASSSTISYNEQFF	TGTGCCAGCAGCTCAACCATTTCCTACAATGAGCAGTTCTTC
NA	TRBV6-2/TRBV6-3	NA	TRBJ1-6	CASSYSKRDTYNSPLHF	TGTGCCAGCAGTTACTCGAAGAGGGACACATATAATTCACCCCTCCACTTT
few	TRBV28	NA	TRBJ2-7	CATRYRYEQYF	TGTGCCACCCGGTACCGATACGAGCAGTACTTC
few	TRBV2	TRBD2	TRBJ2-3	CASSVGGTGTDTQYF	TGTGCCAGCAGTGTCGGGGGGACCGGCACAGATACGCAGTATTTT
NA	TRBV15	NA	TRBJ1-1	CATSRSLNTEAFF	TGTGCCACCAGCAGATCCTTGAACACTGAAGCTTTCTTT
NA	TRBV4-3	TRBD1	TRBJ2-2	CASSQEAGGSTGELFF	TGCGCCAGCAGCCAAGAGGCAGGGGGCTCTACCGGGGAGCTGTTTTTT
NA	TRBV19	NA	TRBJ1-6	CASSPLGPPNSPLHF	TGTGCCAGTAGCCCCCTGGGACCACCGAATTCACCCCTCCACTTT
once	TRBV24-1	NA	TRBJ2-6	CATSDPTDSGANVLTF	TGTGCCACCAGTGACCCGACAGATTCCGGGGCCAACGTCCTGACTTTC
NA	TRBV30	NA	TRBJ2-1	CAWGRYIVNSYNEQFF	TGTGCCTGGGGGCGTTATATTGTTAACTCCTACAATGAGCAGTTCTTC
NA	TRBV7-7	TRBD1	TRBJ2-5	CASSLGDRRTGETQYF	TGTGCCAGCAGCTTAGGGGACAGACGTACGGGGGAGACCCAGTACTTC
once	TRBV19	TRBD2	TRBJ2-2	CASKEEGRGKTGELFF	TGTGCCAGTAAGGAGGAGGGGAGGGGAAAGACCGGGGAGCTGTTTTTT
NA	TRBV28	NA	TRBJ1-4	CATNRARDRGKLFF	TGTGCCACCAACCGGGCCCGGGACCGCGGAAAACTGTTTTTT
few	TRBV5-4	NA	TRBJ1-2	CASSPLGQTNYGYTF	TGTGCCAGCAGCCCCCTTGGGCAGACTAACTATGGCTACACCTTC
NA	TRBV7-8	TRBD2	TRBJ2-3	CASSFSGGLAGVPGVGTQYF	TGTGCCAGCAGCTTTTCTGGTGGACTAGCGGGAGTCCCGGGCGTGGGTACGCAGTATTTT
NA	TRBV2	NA	TRBJ2-3	CASRERGDTQYF	TGTGCCAGCAGAGAACGGGGAGATACGCAGTATTTT
NA	TRBV7-9	NA	TRBJ2-3	CASSAISDTQYF	TGTGCCAGCAGCGCAATATCAGATACGCAGTATTTT
NA	TRBV19	NA	TRBJ2-7	CASSFRHRPETSIYEQYF	TGTGCCAGTAGCTTTCGACACCGACCCGAAACGTCTATCTACGAGCAGTACTTC
NA	TRBV12-3/TRBV12-4	NA	TRBJ1-2	CASTLDWSYGYTF	TGTGCCAGCACCCTTGACTGGAGCTATGGCTACACCTTC
NA	TRBV27	NA	TRBJ2-7	CASALPGTPNYEQYF	TGTGCCAGCGCCCTACCGGGGACACCCAACTACGAGCAGTACTTC
NA	TRBV2	NA	TRBJ1-2	CASIRNRIDYGYTF	TGTGCCAGCATCCGAAACAGGATTGATTATGGCTACACCTTC
NA	TRBV19	NA	TRBJ1-5	CASSKETGFNQPQHF	TGTGCCAGTAGTAAGGAGACAGGCTTCAATCAGCCCCAGCATTTT
NA	TRBV4-1	NA	TRBJ2-1	CASSQPRAGMPSSYNEQFF	TGCGCCAGCAGCCAACCGAGGGCCGGTATGCCTAGCTCCTACAATGAGCAGTTCTTC
NA	TRBV5-1	NA	TRBJ1-4	CASSLGTTNEKLFF	TGCGCCAGCAGCTTGGGAACGACTAATGAAAAACTGTTTTTT
NA	TRBV7-2	TRBD2	TRBJ2-1	CASSPTGGRGSYNEQFF	TGTGCCAGCAGCCCCACGGGCGGGAGAGGCTCCTACAATGAGCAGTTCTTC
NA	TRBV7-9	TRBD1	TRBJ1-4	CASSLSRDRGGEKLFF	TGTGCCAGCAGCTTGAGCCGGGACAGGGGGGGTGAAAAACTGTTTTTT